The text below deals with one TCR beta chain. No antigen is known for it. This sample is part of a study of cytomegalovirus exposure and HLA in healthy donors. Findings and limits, study-wide: Most CMV-associated TCR beta chains appeared HLA-restricted in a later analysis. Further analysis was carried out later, and it showed several of the most significant clusters appearing linked to common viral pathogens. For TCR beta chains, V- and J-gene trimming was later linked to a missense DCLRE1C variant. In a later analysis, at a false discovery rate of 0.05, over 15,000 TCR beta sequences matched HLA alleles.

The study ran its PCR with 60 Vbeta and 13 Jbeta primers. Data came from immunoSEQ multiplex PCR; TCRdb stores just in-frame clones and leaves some out. The table for this sample gives about 130,000 clones. V was shortened by 1 base and J by 3 bases, with 7 bases between the two germline ends. Per germline, CDR1 SEHNR and CDR2 FQNEAQ (reference sequence). The length of the CDR3 is 13 residues. This rearrangement joins TRBV7-9 to TRBJ2-7; D ambiguous. This clonotype was sampled from a woman aged 55-75 years in good health and CMV-seronegative. Sequencing was done on a sample of PBMCs. For the CDR3, the DNA is TGTGCCAGCAGCTTAGATGGAGTCTACGAGCAGTACTTC. Its protein product is CASSLDGVYEQYF.